The rows below give T cell receptor beta chains drawn from one sample of a study of cytomegalovirus exposure and HLA in healthy donors. Here immunoSEQ multiplex PCR was the method, and the copy in TCRdb shows in-frame clones only, minus some. Of about 160,000 clones listed, 90% to 97% are singletons. Sequences were obtained from PBMCs. The receptors derive from a woman younger than 35 in good health and CMV-seronegative. CDR3s include the opening cysteine and the closing phenylalanine or tryptophan. A D gene is named only where the DNA matches it firmly. The size of a clone is reported for some rows only, either as once, few or many, or as a class for expanded clones.

CDR3 length | J gene | clone size | D gene | V gene | CDR3 DNA | CDR3 protein
15 | TRBJ1-6 | - | TRBD1 | TRBV6-5 | TGTGCCAGCAGTTACGTACAGGGGAAAAATTCACCCCTCCACTTT | CASSYVQGKNSPLHF
15 | TRBJ1-6 | - | - | TRBV5-5 | TGTGCCAGCAGCTTGGGGCCCCTCTATAATTCACCCCTCCACTTT | CASSLGPLYNSPLHF
14 | TRBJ1-2 | once | TRBD1 | TRBV6-5 | TGTGCCAGCAGTTACGACAGGGGCAACTATGGCTACACCTTC | CASSYDRGNYGYTF
15 | TRBJ2-1 | - | - | TRBV10-3 | TGTGCCATCAGTGAGCGGCAGGGCGCCTACAATGAGCAGTTCTTC | CAISERQGAYNEQFF
15 | TRBJ1-2 | - | TRBD1 | TRBV18 | TGTGCCAGCTCACCGGCTATCGTCAGGGGGCATGGCTACACCTTC | CASSPAIVRGHGYTF
14 | TRBJ1-2 | - | - | TRBV28 | TGTGCCAGCAGCCTTGCTGCTGACCTAGGTGGCTACACCTTC | CASSLAADLGGYTF
17 | TRBJ1-2 | - | TRBD1 | TRBV4-3 | TGCGCCAGCAGCCAAGATTTTTCGGGAAGGGGGCGGCAAGGCTACACCTTC | CASSQDFSGRGRQGYTF
18 | TRBJ2-4 | - | TRBD1 | TRBV15 | TGTGCCACCGTGCTGCCCACCAGGGGGCCTGGGACCAAAAACATTCAGTACTTC | CATVLPTRGPGTKNIQYF
15 | TRBJ2-1 | - | TRBD2 | TRBV18 | TGTGCCAGCTCACCACTAGCGGGCTCCTACAATGAGCAGTTCTTC | CASSPLAGSYNEQFF
13 | TRBJ1-1 | - | - | TRBV2 | TGTGCCAGCACCCTTGGTCCGACAGGCGAAGCTTTCTTT | CASTLGPTGEAFF
13 | TRBJ1-5 | - | TRBD1 | TRBV2 | TGTGCCAGCAAAGACAGGGACAATCAGCCCCAGCATTTT | CASKDRDNQPQHF
14 | TRBJ2-5 | - | - | TRBV5-8 | TGTGCCAGCAGCTCTAGACAGAAGCAAGAGACCCAGTACTTC | CASSSRQKQETQYF
15 | TRBJ2-1 | - | - | TRBV4-2 | TGTGCCAGCAGCCAAGCCCTGAGTAGCTCCAATGAGCAGTTCTTC | CASSQALSSSNEQFF
15 | TRBJ2-1 | - | TRBD2 | TRBV7-6 | TGTGCCAGCAGCCCGTTCAAATTGGGGGGGAATGAGCAGTTCTTC | CASSPFKLGGNEQFF
15 | TRBJ2-7 | - | TRBD1 | TRBV7-9 | TGTGCCAGCAGTGCCCTTGGGACAGGGAATGGCGAGCAGTACTTC | CASSALGTGNGEQYF
16 | TRBJ1-1 | - | - | TRBV10-3 | TGTGCCATCAGTGAGGTCCCCGGGACACTAAACACTGAAGCTTTCTTT | CAISEVPGTLNTEAFF
14 | TRBJ1-2 | - | - | TRBV6-6 | TGTGCCAGCAGTTACGACGACAGCTCTTATGGCTACACCTTC | CASSYDDSSYGYTF
14 | TRBJ2-1 | - | TRBD2 | TRBV27 | TGTGCCAGCAGTTCCCGGACTAGCGGCAATGAGCAGTTCTTC | CASSSRTSGNEQFF
15 | TRBJ2-3 | - | TRBD2 | TRBV2 | TGTGCCAGCAGTGAATTTAGCGGGGGGGCAGGTACGCAGTATTTT | CASSEFSGGAGTQYF
16 | TRBJ2-1 | - | TRBD1 | TRBV2 | TGTGCCAGCAGTGAACGGGGCAGGGGGAGATACAATGAGCAGTTCTTC | CASSERGRGRYNEQFF
14 | TRBJ2-5 | - | - | TRBV2 | TGTGCCAGCAGTGTAAGGGGCATCAGGGAGACCCAGTACTTC | CASSVRGIRETQYF
14 | TRBJ1-1 | - | - | TRBV14 | TGTGCCAGCAGCCAACGGACTGCGAACACTGAAGCTTTCTTT | CASSQRTANTEAFF
15 | TRBJ2-7 | - | - | TRBV7-8 | TGTGCCAGCAGCTTAGTTCGGGTAGGAATAGACGAGCAGTACTTC | CASSLVRVGIDEQYF
15 | TRBJ2-2 | - | - | TRBV5-1 | TGCGCCAGCAGCTTCCTCGGGATTTACACCGGGGAGCTGTTTTTT | CASSFLGIYTGELFF
16 | TRBJ2-7 | - | - | TRBV5-8 | TGTGCCAGCAGCTCGGAGGACAGTAGTACCATTTACGAGCAGTACTTC | CASSSEDSSTIYEQYF
14 | TRBJ2-7 | - | - | TRBV6-1 | TGTGCCAGCAGCCCTAGATCCCGTCTAGACGAGCAGTACTTC | CASSPRSRLDEQYF
13 | TRBJ1-3 | - | - | TRBV6-1 | TGTGCCAGCAGTGAATGGCCGGGAAACACCATATATTTT | CASSEWPGNTIYF
14 | TRBJ2-7 | - | TRBD2 | TRBV7-9 | TGTGCCAGCAGCCCCGAGCAGGGACTATACGAGCAGTACTTC | CASSPEQGLYEQYF
15 | TRBJ2-7 | - | TRBD1 | TRBV29-1 | TGCAGCGTCCTTGGTTTCGGGACAGCGACCTACGAGCAGTACTTC | CSVLGFGTATYEQYF
15 | TRBJ2-7 | - | TRBD1 | TRBV4-3 | TGCGCCAGCAGCCCGAGACAGGGCCTCCACTACGAGCAGTACTTC | CASSPRQGLHYEQYF
13 | TRBJ1-1 | once | - | TRBV18 | TGTGCCAGCTCACCGTTTGTGAGCACTGAAGCTTTCTTT | CASSPFVSTEAFF
17 | TRBJ1-6 | once | - | TRBV18 | TGTGCCAGCTCACCACCGAATTTAGCCGGCAGTGGCTCACCCCTCCACTTT | CASSPPNLAGSGSPLHF
14 | TRBJ2-7 | - | - | TRBV7-2 | TGTGCCAGCAGCTCCCAGACAGGGAGGAACGAGCAGTACTTC | CASSSQTGRNEQYF
15 | TRBJ2-7 | - | - | TRBV5-4 | TGTGCCAGCAGCTTGGGCGGTCTAAGCTCCTACGAGCAGTACTTC | CASSLGGLSSYEQYF
14 | TRBJ2-5 | once | - | TRBV4-2 | TGTGCCAGCAGCCTGAGGAGGGGACAAGAGACCCAGTACTTC | CASSLRRGQETQYF
17 | TRBJ1-1 | - | - | TRBV21-1 | TGTGCCAGCAGCAAAGTGGGGGTGGGACAGACCAACACTGAAGCTTTCTTT | CASSKVGVGQTNTEAFF
12 | TRBJ1-1 | - | - | TRBV4-2 | TGTGCCAGCAGCTATCCGAACACTGAAGCTTTCTTT | CASSYPNTEAFF
16 | TRBJ2-3 | - | - | TRBV5-1 | TGCGCCAGCAGCTTGTCTGGGGGCGCGACGACAGATACGCAGTATTTT | CASSLSGGATTDTQYF
13 | TRBJ2-7 | - | - | TRBV2 | TGTGCCAGCAGTGAACGTCTGTACTACGAGCAGTACTTC | CASSERLYYEQYF
17 | TRBJ2-1 | - | TRBD2 | TRBV27 | TGTGCCAGCAGTTCCAGACTAGCGGGGATCCTCTACAATGAGCAGTTCTTC | CASSSRLAGILYNEQFF
13 | TRBJ2-5 | - | - | TRBV30 | TGTGCCTGGAGCCTCGGGGGAATTGAGACCCAGTACTTC | CAWSLGGIETQYF
13 | TRBJ2-5 | - | - | TRBV7-3 | TGTGCCAGCAGCTTATCGGGGTCGGAGACCCAGTACTTC | CASSLSGSETQYF
16 | TRBJ2-7 | - | - | TRBV4-1 | TGCGCCAGCAGCCAAGATCCTATTCCCGGGGGTTACGAGCAGTACTTC | CASSQDPIPGGYEQYF
13 | TRBJ1-2 | - | TRBD1 | TRBV5-1 | TGCGCCAGCACCGAGGACAGGGTTGCTGGCTACACCTTC | CASTEDRVAGYTF
17 | TRBJ2-2 | - | TRBD2 | TRBV5-4 | TGTGCCAGCAGCTTGGTCACTCTAGCGGGGGGTACCGGGGAGCTGTTTTTT | CASSLVTLAGGTGELFF
15 | TRBJ1-1 | - | - | TRBV9 | TGTGCCAGCAGCGTAGCCGAACTTCTGAACACTGAAGCTTTCTTT | CASSVAELLNTEAFF
14 | TRBJ2-7 | - | - | TRBV10-3 | TGTGCCATCAGTCACTCAGGGTTCTCCTACGAGCAGTACTTC | CAISHSGFSYEQYF
11 | TRBJ1-2 | once | - | TRBV20-1 | TGCAGTGCTAGATCGGTCAGGGGCTACACCTTC | CSARSVRGYTF
11 | TRBJ1-1 | - | - | TRBV5-4 | TGTGCCAGCAGCTTGGCCAGTGAAGCTTTCTTT | CASSLASEAFF
13 | TRBJ2-2 | - | TRBD1 | TRBV2 | TGTGCCAGCAGTGGGACAGGCTCCGGGGAGCTGTTTTTT | CASSGTGSGELFF
13 | TRBJ1-3 | - | - | TRBV7-9 | TGTGCCAGCAGCCCGAGTTATGGAAACACCATATATTTT | CASSPSYGNTIYF
12 | TRBJ1-1 | - | - | TRBV7-9 | TGTGCCAGCAGCTTAGGGAGCACTGAAGCTTTCTTT | CASSLGSTEAFF
15 | TRBJ1-4 | - | - | TRBV5-8 | TGTGCCAGCAGCTGGAGCCTTTCAACTAATGAAAAACTGTTTTTT | CASSWSLSTNEKLFF
14 | TRBJ2-3 | - | - | TRBV29-1 | TGCAGCGTTCGAACAGGGGGAGGGTCAGATACGCAGTATTTT | CSVRTGGGSDTQYF
13 | TRBJ2-3 | - | - | TRBV5-8 | TGTGCCAGCAGCGTTCGGGGGTCAGATACGCAGTATTTT | CASSVRGSDTQYF
14 | TRBJ2-5 | - | - | TRBV7-2 | TGTGCCAGCAGCTTAAGTGGGGCTGGCGAGACCCAGTACTTC | CASSLSGAGETQYF
13 | TRBJ2-7 | - | - | TRBV6-5 | TGTGCCAGCAGGAACAGGATCACCTACGAGCAGTACTTC | CASRNRITYEQYF
16 | TRBJ1-3 | - | - | TRBV4-2 | TGTGCCAGCACCCACCCTGCTGAGGATACTGGAAACACCATATATTTT | CASTHPAEDTGNTIYF
14 | TRBJ1-1 | - | TRBD1 | TRBV5-1 | TGCGCCAGCACCGGGACAGGGGAGGTCACTGAAGCTTTCTTT | CASTGTGEVTEAFF